These T cell receptor beta chains were read from a single sample in a study of identical twins. TCRdb re-called the 5' RACE reads with MiXCR, one entry per CDR3 protein. The sample holds roughly 480,000 distinct CDR3 sequences, about 24% seen once. These data are also associated with another study on T cells expressing NK-cell markers.

Sequencing was done on a sample of CD4+ T cells sorted from blood. Source of these receptors: a woman younger than 35 in good health. Both conserved end residues are part of each CDR3. The D gene is left open where the match is weak. Rows may omit the clone size; those that give it use once, few, many or a size class.

d_call clone_size j_call v_call cdr3_aa cdr3_nt
TRBD1 NA TRBJ2-7 TRBV12-3/TRBV12-4 CASSSHAGQGRSSYEQYF TGTGCCAGCAGTTCCCACGCCGGACAGGGAAGAAGCTCCTACGAGCAGTACTTC
NA NA TRBJ2-1 TRBV5-6 CASSRWGHEQFF TGTGCCAGCAGTCGCTGGGGGCACGAGCAGTTCTTC
NA NA TRBJ2-7 TRBV10-1 CASSDYTYEQYF TGCGCCAGCAGTGACTACACCTACGAGCAGTACTTC
NA NA TRBJ2-1 TRBV6-1 CASKQGQGSYNEQFF TGTGCCAGCAAACAGGGTCAGGGGTCCTACAATGAGCAGTTCTTC
NA NA TRBJ1-6 TRBV12-3/TRBV12-4 CASYERFNSPLHF TGTGCCAGTTACGAAAGGTTTAATTCACCCCTCCACTTT
NA few TRBJ2-1 TRBV20-1 CSAFTDKQFF TGCAGTGCTTTCACTGACAAGCAGTTCTTC
TRBD1 many TRBJ1-2 TRBV25-1 CASSVGQGDYGYTF TGTGCCAGCAGTGTAGGACAGGGGGACTATGGCTACACCTTC
NA many TRBJ1-1 TRBV6-1 CASRPGYTEAFF TGTGCCAGCAGACCAGGGTATACTGAAGCTTTCTTT
NA few TRBJ1-5 TRBV20-1 CSATQGGQPQHF TGCAGTGCGACACAGGGAGGTCAGCCCCAGCATTTT
NA few TRBJ2-5 TRBV6-5 CASSYDTSGHQETQYF TGTGCCAGCAGTTACGACACCTCGGGCCACCAAGAGACCCAGTACTTC
NA NA TRBJ1-6 TRBV27 CASRGTGSLQPLHF TGTGCCAGCAGAGGAACAGGATCTCTTCAACCCCTCCACTTT
NA few TRBJ2-2 TRBV5-1 CASTVERDTGELFF TGCGCCAGCACCGTCGAGCGAGACACCGGGGAGCTGTTTTTT
NA NA TRBJ2-7 TRBV6-1 CASSSQNTPITYEQYF TGTGCCAGCAGCAGCCAAAACACCCCGATAACTTACGAGCAGTACTTC
TRBD2 NA TRBJ2-3 TRBV10-3 CAISFVGGTDTQYF TGTGCCATCAGTTTCGTGGGGGGGACAGATACGCAGTATTTT
NA NA TRBJ2-3 TRBV10-2 CASSEDSSRDTQYF TGCGCCAGCAGTGAGGACTCTAGCCGGGATACGCAGTATTTT
TRBD1 many TRBJ2-2 TRBV12-3/TRBV12-4 CASRRPGTGRTGELFF TGTGCCAGCAGGCGACCTGGGACAGGGAGAACCGGGGAGCTGTTTTTT
NA few TRBJ1-6 TRBV2 CASRAQGYNSPLHF TGTGCCAGCAGAGCTCAGGGGTATAATTCACCCCTCCACTTT
NA NA TRBJ2-2 TRBV3-1 CASSQQASWTGELFF TGTGCCAGCAGCCAGCAAGCGAGCTGGACCGGGGAGCTGTTTTTT
NA few TRBJ2-1 TRBV20-1 CSARTATPDEQFF TGCAGTGCTAGGACGGCGACCCCGGATGAGCAGTTCTTC
NA NA TRBJ1-2 TRBV12-3/TRBV12-4 CASSLSMGGYTF TGTGCCAGCAGTTTAAGTATGGGCGGCTACACCTTC
TRBD2 few TRBJ2-1 TRBV12-3/TRBV12-4 CASSLEAGDYNEQFF TGTGCCAGCAGTTTAGAGGCGGGGGACTACAATGAGCAGTTCTTC
NA NA TRBJ2-7 TRBV5-4 CASSLDKSSYEQYF TGTGCCAGCAGCCTCGACAAAAGCTCCTACGAGCAGTACTTC
NA NA TRBJ1-2 TRBV28 CASSLMGRGYTF TGTGCCAGCAGTTTAATGGGCAGGGGCTACACCTTC
NA few TRBJ2-7 TRBV5-1 CASSLGDEEQYF TGCGCCAGCAGCTTGGGGGACGAGGAGCAGTACTTC
TRBD1 few TRBJ2-7 TRBV5-1 CASSSGQGNHEQYF TGCGCCAGCAGCTCGGGACAGGGCAATCACGAGCAGTACTTC
TRBD2 NA TRBJ2-1 TRBV3-1 CASSQASGGGEQFF TGTGCCAGCAGCCAAGCTAGCGGGGGAGGTGAGCAGTTCTTC
NA NA TRBJ2-1 TRBV2 CASNSGVYNEQFF TGTGCCAGCAATTCGGGAGTCTACAATGAGCAGTTCTTC
TRBD2 NA TRBJ2-3 TRBV11-2 CASSLGGGRAGERNTQYF TGTGCCAGCAGCTTAGGAGGCGGTCGAGCGGGAGAAAGGAATACGCAGTATTTT
TRBD1 NA TRBJ1-3 TRBV7-9 CASSPGTGAGNTIYF TGTGCCAGCAGCCCGGGGACAGGGGCTGGAAACACCATATATTTT
TRBD1 NA TRBJ2-7 TRBV5-5 CASSLGMGQLNEQYF TGTGCCAGCAGCTTGGGAATGGGACAGTTAAACGAGCAGTACTTC
NA NA TRBJ2-5 TRBV9 CASSVGTFQETQYF TGTGCCAGCAGCGTAGGAACTTTCCAAGAGACCCAGTACTTC
TRBD1 few TRBJ1-1 TRBV3-1 CASSQGATGAFF TGTGCCAGCAGCCAGGGTGCGACAGGGGCTTTCTTT
TRBD2 few TRBJ2-3 TRBV20-1 CSARRGVGDTQYF TGCAGTGCCCGGCGGGGGGTGGGAGATACGCAGTATTTT
NA few TRBJ2-7 TRBV21-1 CASSARGQGPYEQYF TGTGCCAGCAGCGCCCGGGGACAGGGGCCCTACGAGCAGTACTTC
TRBD2 NA TRBJ2-7 TRBV11-1 CASSHTGGYEQYF TGTGCCAGCAGCCATACGGGGGGCTACGAGCAGTACTTC
TRBD2 NA TRBJ2-3 TRBV4-3 CASSQWTSGGYTQYF TGCGCCAGCAGCCAATGGACTAGCGGGGGCTATACGCAGTATTTT
NA few TRBJ2-5 TRBV6-1 CASATNRAKETQYF TGTGCCAGCGCTACAAACAGGGCGAAGGAGACCCAGTACTTC
TRBD2 NA TRBJ2-7 TRBV20-1 CSARAPAGIYEQYF TGCAGTGCTAGAGCCCCAGCGGGGATCTACGAGCAGTACTTC
NA few TRBJ1-5 TRBV10-1 CASSEFRVEGNQPQHF TGCGCCAGCAGTGAGTTCAGGGTTGAGGGCAATCAGCCCCAGCATTTT
NA once TRBJ2-3 TRBV5-1 CASSLGGDDTDTQYF TGCGCCAGCAGCTTGGGGGGGGATGATACAGATACGCAGTATTTT
TRBD2 NA TRBJ2-1 TRBV12-3/TRBV12-4 CASSPSRVAGVNEQFF TGTGCCAGCAGTCCCTCCAGGGTAGCGGGAGTCAATGAGCAGTTCTTC